The 3 T cell receptor beta chains below all came from one sample that was sequenced in a study of CD8+CD57+ T cells in acquired aplastic anemia. It was genomic DNA that served as the template for profiling TCR beta VDJ and CDR3. TCRdb used MiXCR to reprocess the reads, holding one entry per CDR3 protein. This table holds roughly 250,000 distinct CDR3 sequences, around 82% found once. Patients included in sequencing had previously demonstrated CD8+CD57+ cell expansion by flow cytometry. The sequencing input was sorted CD4+, CD8+, or CD8+CD57+ T cells (not recorded which) from PBMCs. These receptors were taken from a human donor with aplastic anemia.

V is TRBV7-3 and J is TRBJ1-1; 7 bases are a match to TRBD1. The CDR3 contains 13 residues. The germline gives CDR1 SGHTA, CDR2 FQGTGA. V shed 8 bases and J 0 bases; nucleotides not matched to a gene: 3. This CDR3 reads CASGQAMNTEAFF. CDR3 bases: TGTGCCAGCGGACAGGCGATGAACACTGAAGCTTTCTTT.

Remarks on this clonotype: The CDR3 does not close with the conserved phenylalanine or tryptophan, likely indicating a read error. This chain uses TRBV7-9 with TRBJ2-3, with D possibly matching TRBD1 (6 bases). The CDR3 loop spans 13 amino acids. The germline CDR1 and CDR2 sequences are SEHNR and FQNEAQ (reference sequence). The CDR3 nucleotides are TGTGCCAGCGGGGATGGGGGCACAGATAGGCAGTATTTG. Translated, it gives CASGDGGTDRQYL.

Note on this clonotype: Mismatch with germline at one junction end may stem from a read error. The CDR3 here is CASGHGEGHEQYF. The CDR3 DNA reads TGCGCCAGCGGGCATGGCGAGGGCCACGAGCAGTACTTC. The rearrangement joins TRBV7-2 to TRBJ2-7, with a possible D match to TRBD2 (6 bases). This CDR3 contains 13 residues. Germline-derived CDR1 and CDR2 are SGHTA and FQGNSA.